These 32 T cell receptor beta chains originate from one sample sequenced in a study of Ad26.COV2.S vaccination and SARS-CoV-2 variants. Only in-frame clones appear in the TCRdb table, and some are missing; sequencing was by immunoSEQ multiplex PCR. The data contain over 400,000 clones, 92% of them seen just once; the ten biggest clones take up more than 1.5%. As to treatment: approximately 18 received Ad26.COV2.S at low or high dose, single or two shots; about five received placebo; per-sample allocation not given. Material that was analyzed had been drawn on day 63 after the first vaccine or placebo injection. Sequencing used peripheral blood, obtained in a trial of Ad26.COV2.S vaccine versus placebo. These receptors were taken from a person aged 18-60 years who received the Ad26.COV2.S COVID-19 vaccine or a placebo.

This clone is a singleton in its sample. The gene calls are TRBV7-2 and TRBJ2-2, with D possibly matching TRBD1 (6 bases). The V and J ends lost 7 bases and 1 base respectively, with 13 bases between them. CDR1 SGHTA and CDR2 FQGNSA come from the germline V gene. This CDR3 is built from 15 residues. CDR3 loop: CASKNREQNTGELFF. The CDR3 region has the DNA TGTGCCAGCAAAAACAGGGAGCAGAACACCGGGGAGCTGTTTTTT.

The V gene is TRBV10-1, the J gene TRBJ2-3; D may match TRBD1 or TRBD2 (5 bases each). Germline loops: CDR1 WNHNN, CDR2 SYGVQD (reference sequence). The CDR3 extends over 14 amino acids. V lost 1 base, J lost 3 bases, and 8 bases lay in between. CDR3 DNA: TGCGCCAGCAGTGAGTGGGGACGGACAGATACGCAGTATTTT. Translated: CASSEWGRTDTQYF.

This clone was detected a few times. The CDR3 coding sequence is TGTGCCAGCAGCCCTAGACAGTTAACAAACACCGGGGAGCTGTTTTTT. Amino acid sequence: CASSPRQLTNTGELFF. The V gene is TRBV3-1 (or the pseudogene TRBV3-2), the J gene TRBJ2-2; TRBD1 might be the D (5 bases). CDR1 is LGHDT, CDR2 YNNKEL, per germline (reference sequence). V was pared by 4 bases and J by 2 bases, with 14 bases between. The CDR3 runs 16 residues.

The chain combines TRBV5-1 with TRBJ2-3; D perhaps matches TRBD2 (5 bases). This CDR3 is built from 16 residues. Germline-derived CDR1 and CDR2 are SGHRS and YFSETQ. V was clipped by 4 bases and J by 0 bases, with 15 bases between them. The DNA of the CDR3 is TGCGCCAGCAGCAACCCTAGGCCGGGGAGCACAGATACGCAGTATTTT. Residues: CASSNPRPGSTDTQYF.

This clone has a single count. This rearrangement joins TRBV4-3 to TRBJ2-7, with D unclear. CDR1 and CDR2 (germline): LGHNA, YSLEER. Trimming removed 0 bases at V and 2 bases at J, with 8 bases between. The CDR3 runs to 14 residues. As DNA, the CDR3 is TGCGCCAGCAGCCAAGAGATTGGCCCCTACGAGCAGTACTTC. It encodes CASSQEIGPYEQYF.

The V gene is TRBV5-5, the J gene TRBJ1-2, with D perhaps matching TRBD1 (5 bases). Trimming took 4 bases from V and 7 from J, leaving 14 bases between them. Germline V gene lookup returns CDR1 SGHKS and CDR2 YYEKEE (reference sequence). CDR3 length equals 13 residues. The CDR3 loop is CASSLGGDGGYTF. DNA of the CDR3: TGTGCCAGCAGCCTCGGAGGGGACGGTGGCTACACCTTC.

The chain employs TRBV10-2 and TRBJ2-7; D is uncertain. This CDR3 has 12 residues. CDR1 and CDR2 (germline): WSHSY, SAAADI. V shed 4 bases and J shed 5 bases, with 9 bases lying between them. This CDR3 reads CASSGNPNEQYF. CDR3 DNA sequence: TGCGCCAGCAGTGGAAACCCCAACGAGCAGTACTTC.

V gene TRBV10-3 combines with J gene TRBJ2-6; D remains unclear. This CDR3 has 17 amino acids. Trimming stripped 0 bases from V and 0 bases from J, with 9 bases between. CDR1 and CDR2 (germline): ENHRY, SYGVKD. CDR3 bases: TGTGCCATCAGTGAGTCGGGAAGGTCCTCTGGGGCCAACGTCCTGACTTTC. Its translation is CAISESGRSSGANVLTF.

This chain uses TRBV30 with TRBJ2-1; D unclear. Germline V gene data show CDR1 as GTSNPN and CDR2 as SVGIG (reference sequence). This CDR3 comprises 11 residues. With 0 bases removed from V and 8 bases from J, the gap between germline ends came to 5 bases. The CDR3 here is CAWSVIYEQFF. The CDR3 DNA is TGTGCCTGGAGTGTTATCTATGAGCAGTTCTTC.

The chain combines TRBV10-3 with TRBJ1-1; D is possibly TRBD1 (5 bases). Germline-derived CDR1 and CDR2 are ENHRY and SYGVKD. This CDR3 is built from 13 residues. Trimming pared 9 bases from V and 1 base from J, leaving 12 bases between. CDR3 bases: TGTGCCATGGGGGTTGGGGCGAACACTGAAGCTTTCTTT. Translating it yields CAMGVGANTEAFF.

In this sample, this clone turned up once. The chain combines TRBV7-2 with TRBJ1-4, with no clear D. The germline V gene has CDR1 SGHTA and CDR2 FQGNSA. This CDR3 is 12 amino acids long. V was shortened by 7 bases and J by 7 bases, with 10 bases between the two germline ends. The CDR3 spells CASTLRGEKLFF. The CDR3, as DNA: TGTGCCAGCACCCTCCGAGGTGAAAAACTGTTTTTT.

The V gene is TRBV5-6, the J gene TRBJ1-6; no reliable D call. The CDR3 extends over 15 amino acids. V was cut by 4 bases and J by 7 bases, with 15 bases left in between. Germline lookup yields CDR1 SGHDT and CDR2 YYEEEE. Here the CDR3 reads CASSPRPERNSPLHF. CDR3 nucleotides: TGTGCCAGCAGCCCCCGCCCCGAACGGAATTCACCCCTCCACTTT.

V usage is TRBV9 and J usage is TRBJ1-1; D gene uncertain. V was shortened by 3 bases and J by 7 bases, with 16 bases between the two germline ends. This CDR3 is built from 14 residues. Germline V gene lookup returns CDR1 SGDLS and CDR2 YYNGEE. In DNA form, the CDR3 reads TGTGCCAGCAGCGCCGACGGCAGGACCTATGAAGCTTTCTTT. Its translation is CASSADGRTYEAFF.

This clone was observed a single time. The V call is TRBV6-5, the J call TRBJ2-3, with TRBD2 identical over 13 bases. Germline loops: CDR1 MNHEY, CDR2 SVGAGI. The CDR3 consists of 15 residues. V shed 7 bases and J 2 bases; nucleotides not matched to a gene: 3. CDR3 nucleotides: TGTGCCAGCACCGGACTAGCGGGGGACACAGATACGCAGTATTTT. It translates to CASTGLAGDTDTQYF.

The CDR3 DNA sequence: TGCGCCAGCAGCACAAACTCCTACGAGCAGTACTTC. It specifies CASSTNSYEQYF. V usage is TRBV5-1 and J usage is TRBJ2-7; no clear D gene. This CDR3 region has 12 residues. The germline V gene has CDR1 SGHRS and CDR2 YFSETQ. The V gene lost 4 bases and the J gene lost 0 bases, with 5 bases spanning the gap.

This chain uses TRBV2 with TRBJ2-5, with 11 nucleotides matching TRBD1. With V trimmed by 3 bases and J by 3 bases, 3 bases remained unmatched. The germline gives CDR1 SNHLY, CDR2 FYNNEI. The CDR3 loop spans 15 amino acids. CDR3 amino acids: CASSDGTGGKETQYF. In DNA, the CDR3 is TGTGCCAGCAGTGATGGGACAGGGGGGAAAGAGACCCAGTACTTC. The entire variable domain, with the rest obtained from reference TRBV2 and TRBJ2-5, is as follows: EPEVTQTPSHQVTQMGQEVILRCVPISNHLYFYWYRQILGQKVEFLVSFYNNEISEKSEIFDDQFSVERPDGSNFTLKIRSTKLEDSAMYFCASSDGTGGKETQYFGPGTRLLVL.

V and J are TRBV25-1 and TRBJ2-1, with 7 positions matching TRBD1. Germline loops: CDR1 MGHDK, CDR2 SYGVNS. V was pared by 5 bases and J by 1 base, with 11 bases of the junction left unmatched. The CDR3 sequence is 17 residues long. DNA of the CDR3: TGTGCCAGCAGTCTCACGGGACAGAAAACGTCCTACAATGAGCAGTTCTTC. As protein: CASSLTGQKTSYNEQFF.

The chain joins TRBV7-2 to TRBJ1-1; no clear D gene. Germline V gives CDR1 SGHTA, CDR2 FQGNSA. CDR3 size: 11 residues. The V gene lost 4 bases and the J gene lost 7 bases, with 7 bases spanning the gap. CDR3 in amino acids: CASSSMGEAFF. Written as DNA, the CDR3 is TGTGCCAGCAGCTCGATGGGTGAAGCTTTCTTT.

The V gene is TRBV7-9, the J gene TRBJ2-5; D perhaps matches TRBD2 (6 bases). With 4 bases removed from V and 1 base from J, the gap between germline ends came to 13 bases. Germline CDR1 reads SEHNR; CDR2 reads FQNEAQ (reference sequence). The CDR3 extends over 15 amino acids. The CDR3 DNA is TGTGCCAGCAGCTCCCGGGGGTACTCCCAAGAGACCCAGTACTTC. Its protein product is CASSSRGYSQETQYF.

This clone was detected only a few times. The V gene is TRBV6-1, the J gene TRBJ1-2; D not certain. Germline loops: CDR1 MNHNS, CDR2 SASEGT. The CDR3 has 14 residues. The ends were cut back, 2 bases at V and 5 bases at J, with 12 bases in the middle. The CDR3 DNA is TGTGCCAGCAGTGAATCGGGAACATCGTATGGCTACACCTTC. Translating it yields CASSESGTSYGYTF.

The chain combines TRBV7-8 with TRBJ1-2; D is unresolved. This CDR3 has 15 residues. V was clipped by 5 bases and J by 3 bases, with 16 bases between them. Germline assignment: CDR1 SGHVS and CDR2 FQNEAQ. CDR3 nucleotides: TGTGCCAGCAGCCTCGTGGGTAGTGTTGACTATGGCTACACCTTC. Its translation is CASSLVGSVDYGYTF.

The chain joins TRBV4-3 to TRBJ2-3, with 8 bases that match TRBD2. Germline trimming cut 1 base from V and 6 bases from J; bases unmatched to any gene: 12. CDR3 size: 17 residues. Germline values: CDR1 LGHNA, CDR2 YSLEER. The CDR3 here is CASSQVKSGGRGDTQYF. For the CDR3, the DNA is TGCGCCAGCAGCCAAGTGAAGAGCGGGGGAAGAGGGGATACGCAGTATTTT.

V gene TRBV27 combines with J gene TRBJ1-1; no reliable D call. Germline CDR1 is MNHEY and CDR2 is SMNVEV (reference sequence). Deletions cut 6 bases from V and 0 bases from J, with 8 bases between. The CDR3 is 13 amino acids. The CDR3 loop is CASSPTLNTEAFF. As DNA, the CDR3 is TGTGCCAGCAGCCCCACCCTGAACACTGAAGCTTTCTTT.

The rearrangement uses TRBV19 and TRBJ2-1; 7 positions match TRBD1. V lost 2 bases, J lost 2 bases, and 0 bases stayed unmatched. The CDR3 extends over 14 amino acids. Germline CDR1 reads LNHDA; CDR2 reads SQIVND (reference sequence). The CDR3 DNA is TGTGCCAGTAGTATACAGGGGGCCTACAATGAGCAGTTCTTC. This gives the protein CASSIQGAYNEQFF.

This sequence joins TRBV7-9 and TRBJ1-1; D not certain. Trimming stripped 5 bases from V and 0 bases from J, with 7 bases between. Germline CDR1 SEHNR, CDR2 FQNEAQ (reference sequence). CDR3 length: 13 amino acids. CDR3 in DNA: TGTGCCAGCAGCCACAGTCTGAACACTGAAGCTTTCTTT. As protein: CASSHSLNTEAFF.

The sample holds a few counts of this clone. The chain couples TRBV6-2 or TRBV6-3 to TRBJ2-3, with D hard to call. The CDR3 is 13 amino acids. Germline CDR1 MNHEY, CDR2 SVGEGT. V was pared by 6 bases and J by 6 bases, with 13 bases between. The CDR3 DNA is TGTGCCAGCAGCCTAAAAGAGGCGGATACGCAGTATTTT. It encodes CASSLKEADTQYF.

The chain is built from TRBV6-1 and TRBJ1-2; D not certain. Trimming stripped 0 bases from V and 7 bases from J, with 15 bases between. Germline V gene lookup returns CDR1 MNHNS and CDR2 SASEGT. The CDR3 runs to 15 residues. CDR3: CASSEALPGPFGYTF. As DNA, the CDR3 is TGTGCCAGCAGTGAAGCGCTTCCGGGTCCCTTTGGCTACACCTTC.

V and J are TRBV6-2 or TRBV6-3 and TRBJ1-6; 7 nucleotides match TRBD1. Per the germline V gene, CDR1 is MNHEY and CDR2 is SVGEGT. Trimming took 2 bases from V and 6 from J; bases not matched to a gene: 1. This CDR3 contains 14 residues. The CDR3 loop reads CASSYDRVNSPLHF. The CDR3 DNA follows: TGTGCCAGCAGTTACGACAGGGTTAATTCACCCCTCCACTTT.

The CDR3 reads CASSATVGHRNTIYF. The DNA for the CDR3 is TGCGCCAGCAGCGCCACGGTCGGGCACCGAAACACCATATATTTT. The chain couples TRBV5-1 to TRBJ1-3; D not resolved. Germline V lookup: CDR1 SGHRS, CDR2 YFSETQ. The CDR3 contains 15 residues. V was trimmed by 4 bases and J by 5 bases, leaving 16 bases between them.

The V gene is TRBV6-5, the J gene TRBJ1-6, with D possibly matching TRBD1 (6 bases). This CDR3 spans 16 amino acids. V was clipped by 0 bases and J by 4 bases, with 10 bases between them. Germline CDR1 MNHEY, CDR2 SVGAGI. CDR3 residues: CASSYSGQGYNSPLHF. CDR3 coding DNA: TGTGCCAGCAGTTACTCAGGGCAGGGGTATAATTCACCCCTCCACTTT.

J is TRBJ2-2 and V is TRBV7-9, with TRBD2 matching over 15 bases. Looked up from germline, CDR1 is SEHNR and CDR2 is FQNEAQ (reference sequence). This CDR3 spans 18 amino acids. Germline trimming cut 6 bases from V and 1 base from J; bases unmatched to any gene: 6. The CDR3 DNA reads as TGTGCCAGCAGTCTGGGACTAGCGGGGGGCCAGAACACCGGGGAGCTGTTTTTT. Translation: CASSLGLAGGQNTGELFF.

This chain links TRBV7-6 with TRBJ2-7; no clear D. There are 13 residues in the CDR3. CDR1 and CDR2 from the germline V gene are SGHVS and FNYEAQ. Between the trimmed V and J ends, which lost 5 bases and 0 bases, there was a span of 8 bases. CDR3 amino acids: CASSPGLSYEQYF. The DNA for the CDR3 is TGTGCCAGCAGCCCCGGTCTCTCCTACGAGCAGTACTTC.